This T cell receptor beta chain was identified in a study of OX40 agonist ivuxolimab in advanced cancers. The study's findings and limits: At doses 0.1 to 3.0 mg/kg, CD4+ and CD8+ clones expanded. Also showing low normalized T-cell clonal expansion were some of the nonresponders. CD8+ T cells were the subset that, on average, had more expanded clones than CD4+. Antigen specificity of clonally expanded peripheral T cells was not established.

Assay: immunoSEQ multiplex PCR; the TCRdb copy retains only in-frame clones and omits some. Found here are 97,000 or so clones, around 89% of them singletons; the top ten hold roughly 0.15%. Trimming removed 0 bases at V and 7 bases at J, with 13 bases between. The CDR3 totals 14 residues. The germline V gene encodes CDR1 SGDLS and CDR2 YYNGEE. As to this clone: Its antigen is not identified.

The specimen comprised CD4+ or CD8+ T cells sorted from blood, sampled in a trial of the OX40 agonist ivuxolimab. This chain joins TRBV9 and TRBJ1-1; D may be TRBD1 (6 bases). This receptor was obtained from an adult with an advanced solid tumor such as melanoma, head and neck, liver or kidney cancer. CDR3: CASSVVTQGDEAFF. As DNA, the CDR3 is TGTGCCAGCAGCGTAGTGACACAGGGAGATGAAGCTTTCTTT.